Below, 15 T cell receptor beta chains from the same sample are listed, as sequenced in a study of cytomegalovirus exposure and HLA in healthy donors. The data were produced by immunoSEQ multiplex PCR, yet TCRdb's version contains in-frame clones alone and is incomplete. Of fewer than 120,000 clones in the sample, approximately 89% were seen once. Sequenced sample: PBMCs. These receptor sequences come from a woman aged 18-29 years in good health and CMV-seronegative.

As to this clone: A junction boundary mismatches the germline segment, possibly from a read error. This chain connects TRBV7-7 to TRBJ2-7, with 9 nucleotides matching TRBD2. Germline CDR1 SSHAT, CDR2 FNYEAQ (reference sequence). This CDR3 contains 13 residues. The chain's CDR3 is CASSLGTSMEQYF. The CDR3 bases are TGTGCTAGCAGCTTAGGGACTAGCATGGAGCAGTACTTC.

The chain employs TRBV4-3 and TRBJ2-3, with D maybe TRBD2 (7 bases). The V and J ends lost 5 bases and 5 bases respectively, with 11 bases between them. The CDR3 covers 13 residues. Looked up from germline, CDR1 is LGHNA and CDR2 is YSLEER. For the CDR3, the DNA is TGCGCCAGCAGCGGGGGGGCCGGAGATACGCAGTATTTT. Its translation is CASSGGAGDTQYF.

The rearrangement joins TRBV7-2 to TRBJ2-1; D not certain. This CDR3 is 14 amino acids long. Trimming removed 3 bases at V and 7 bases at J, with 13 bases between. CDR1 is SGHTA, CDR2 FQGNSA, per germline. The CDR3 DNA reads as TGTGCCAGCAGCTTGAACCCAGGTACGAATGAGCAGTTCTTC. Amino acids: CASSLNPGTNEQFF.

The genes are TRBV7-2 and TRBJ1-4; no definite D call. V shed 0 bases and J shed 0 bases, with 8 bases lying between them. The germline CDR1 and CDR2 sequences are SGHTA and FQGNSA. The CDR3 is made up of 16 amino acids. The chain's CDR3 is CASSLARGATNEKLFF. In DNA, the CDR3 is TGTGCCAGCAGCTTAGCGCGGGGTGCAACTAATGAAAAACTGTTTTTT.

This clone has a single count. The genes are TRBV15 and TRBJ1-4; possibly TRBD1 for D (5 bases). CDR1 is LNHNV and CDR2 is YYDKDF in the germline V gene (reference sequence). The CDR3 has 14 residues. Between the trimmed V and J ends, which lost 0 bases and 8 bases, there was a span of 10 bases. The CDR3 spells CATSRDAGLEKLFF. CDR3 nucleotide sequence: TGTGCCACCAGCAGAGATGCAGGGCTCGAAAAACTGTTTTTT.

This sequence joins TRBV5-1 and TRBJ1-2; D is unresolved. Between the trimmed V and J ends, which lost 5 bases and 0 bases, there was a span of 8 bases. The germline V gene encodes CDR1 SGHRS and CDR2 YFSETQ. There are 13 residues in the CDR3. In DNA, the CDR3 is TGCGCCAGCAGGCCACTTTCTAACTATGGCTACACCTTC. Translating it yields CASRPLSNYGYTF.

The chain joins TRBV5-1 to TRBJ2-4; maybe TRBD1 (5 bases). From germline, CDR1 is SGHRS and CDR2 YFSETQ. The CDR3 covers 16 residues. Trimming stripped 2 bases from V and 8 bases from J, with 20 bases between. The CDR3 DNA follows: TGCGCCAGCAGCTTTTCCGGACGTAAATTAGGGGACATTCAGTACTTC. It encodes CASSFSGRKLGDIQYF.

V is TRBV5-1 and J is TRBJ2-2; 7 bases are a match to TRBD2. V dropped 2 bases and J dropped 4; count of bases not matched to a gene: 11. Germline values: CDR1 SGHRS, CDR2 YFSETQ. CDR3 length: 17 residues. The CDR3 sequence: CASSLGSAGVTTGELFF. The DNA for the CDR3 is TGCGCCAGCAGCTTAGGGTCGGCGGGGGTTACCACCGGGGAGCTGTTTTTT.

The chain joins TRBV4-3 to TRBJ2-7; 10 bases align to TRBD1. The CDR3 has 17 amino acids. Germline V gene lookup returns CDR1 LGHNA and CDR2 YSLEER. After removal of 1 base from V and 2 bases from J, the junction contained 8 bases not matched to a gene. CDR3 in amino acids: CASSQGVAGQGAYEQYF. The CDR3 nucleotides read TGCGCCAGCAGCCAAGGGGTCGCTGGACAGGGGGCCTACGAGCAGTACTTC.

The genes are TRBV5-8 and TRBJ1-4; the D is unclear. Germline CDR1 is SGHTS and CDR2 is YDEGEE. V was clipped by 7 bases and J by 0 bases, with 16 bases between them. The length of the CDR3 is 16 residues. The CDR3, as DNA: TGTGCCAGCGCCCGTAGGCAGACTGCAACTAATGAAAAACTGTTTTTT. Protein: CASARRQTATNEKLFF.

This clone was observed a single time. The rearrangement uses TRBV7-9 and TRBJ2-7; 7 positions agree with TRBD2. With 4 bases clipped from V and 4 bases from J, the junction kept 7 bases outside the gene matches. The germline V gene has CDR1 SEHNR and CDR2 FQNEAQ (reference sequence). This CDR3 is 14 amino acids long. CDR3 loop: CASSSGLSTYEQYF. The CDR3 DNA follows: TGTGCCAGCAGCTCGGGACTATCAACTTACGAGCAGTACTTC.

The chain links TRBV18 to TRBJ2-7; 11 positions agree with TRBD2. The ends lost 4 bases at V and 6 bases at J; junction bases unmatched: 5. The CDR3 runs 14 residues. Germline V gene lookup returns CDR1 KGHSH and CDR2 LQKENI. The CDR3 spells CASSQLAGEGEQYF. DNA of the CDR3: TGTGCCAGCTCACAACTAGCGGGAGAAGGCGAGCAGTACTTC.

The J gene is TRBJ2-1, the V gene TRBV4-3; tentatively, D is TRBD2 (5 bases). This CDR3 is built from 17 residues. V lost 1 base and J lost 5, with 18 bases in between. Germline V gene sequence: CDR1 LGHNA, CDR2 YSLEER. In nucleotides, the CDR3 is TGCGCCAGCAGCCAAGGGCATGCGGGTGGGATTAACAATGAGCAGTTCTTC. Its translation is CASSQGHAGGINNEQFF.

The rearrangement links TRBV4-3 to TRBJ2-1; 8 bases agree with TRBD2. From germline, CDR1 is LGHNA and CDR2 YSLEER. CDR3 length: 14 amino acids. Unmatched junction bases numbered 6, after V lost 2 bases and J lost 9 bases. In nucleotides, the CDR3 is TGCGCCAGCAGCCAAAACGGGAGGGCCGTTGAGCAGTTCTTC. Translation gives CASSQNGRAVEQFF.

This clone has only one observation. The chain uses TRBV11-2 and TRBJ2-5; 7 nucleotides agree with TRBD1. Germline V gene lookup returns CDR1 SGHAT and CDR2 FQNNGV. CDR3 length equals 14 residues. V lost 4 bases to trimming and J lost 5 bases; unmatched junction nucleotides: 7. In DNA form, the CDR3 reads TGTGCCAGCAGCTGGACAGGTTTTGGGGAGACCCAGTACTTC. This sequence encodes CASSWTGFGETQYF.